Sequencing of this TCR beta chain was carried out in a study of shared clonotypes between healthy human individuals. On the study more broadly: Plates per donor: three CD4 naive, three CD4 memory, two CD8 naive, one CD8 memory. Findings of the study overall: The expectation was that sequencing depth would affect clonotype sharing among donors.

V was clipped by 10 bases and J by 1 base, with 21 bases between them. The CDR3 spans 16 residues. Germline values: CDR1 LNHDA, CDR2 SQIVND (reference sequence). As regards this clone: The target antigen is unknown.

Naive CD8 cells lacked CD45RO and underwent positive selection for CCR7, leaving out terminally differentiated effector memory CD45RA+ cells. Here immunoSEQ multiplex PCR was the method, and the copy in TCRdb shows in-frame clones only, minus some. The sample carries about 870,000 clones, about 92% recorded once. This TCR came from a man younger than 45 in good health. The V call is TRBV19, the J call TRBJ2-3; weak D call: TRBD2 (6 bases). Sample: naive CD8+ T cells sorted from blood. DNA of the CDR3: TGTGCCACCCACTGGGAGGACGTTGGGTGCACAGATACGCAGTATTTT. Translated, it gives CATHWEDVGCTDTQYF. Filled out from reference TRBV19 and TRBJ2-3, the complete variable domain reads DGGITQSPKYLFRKEGQNVTLSCEQNLNHDAMYWYRQDPGQGLRLIYYSQIVNDFQKGDIAEGYSVSREKKESFPLTVTSAQKNPTAFYLCATHWEDVGCTDTQYFGPGTRLTVL.